This is a list of T cell receptor beta chains from one sample in a study of blood T cells in healthy people across ages. Using its own MiXCR run on the 5' RACE reads, TCRdb lists one record per CDR3 protein. The table has 600,000 or so distinct CDR3 sequences, under 25% seen once. The sequencing input was blood. The receptors stem from a man aged 70-80 years in good health. Both conserved end residues are part of each CDR3. D genes are given only for firm matches. Expanded clones get a size class; other rows say once, few or many, or leave the size out.

>-|TRBV4-1|TRBJ2-7|-
CASSQETSLSYEQYF
TGCGCCAGCAGCCAAGAAACTAGCCTATCCTACGAGCAGTACTTC
>-|TRBV20-1|TRBJ2-7|-
CSARDADNSPYEQYF
TGCAGTGCTAGAGATGCGGACAATTCCCCCTACGAGCAGTACTTC
>-|TRBV29-1|TRBJ2-7|TRBD1
CSAKARTGSYEQYF
TGCAGCGCCAAAGCCAGGACAGGCTCCTACGAGCAGTACTTC
>-|TRBV18|TRBJ2-7|TRBD1
CASSVPGQGTYEQYF
TGTGCCAGCTCAGTCCCGGGACAGGGTACCTACGAGCAGTACTTC
>few|TRBV7-9|TRBJ1-3|-
CASSSLGNTIYF
TGTGCCAGCAGCTCATTGGGAAACACCATATATTTT
>-|TRBV11-2|TRBJ2-5|-
CASSRLEGGTRTQYF
TGTGCCAGCAGCCGCCTTGAGGGTGGAACGCGGACCCAGTACTTC
>few|TRBV20-1|TRBJ1-2|-
CSAGLGGGTPPYGYTF
TGCAGTGCTGGACTAGGGGGAGGAACACCCCCCTATGGCTACACCTTC
>-|TRBV9|TRBJ2-5|-
CASSVDIRGETQYF
TGTGCCAGCAGCGTAGATATCAGGGGAGAGACCCAGTACTTC
>few|TRBV5-1|TRBJ2-7|TRBD2
CASSLVSGGTYEQYF
TGCGCCAGCAGCTTGGTATCGGGAGGTACCTACGAGCAGTACTTC
>-|TRBV2|TRBJ1-5|TRBD1
CASSDGTGGSQPQHF
TGTGCCAGCAGTGATGGGACAGGGGGATCTCAGCCCCAGCATTTT
>-|TRBV29-1|TRBJ2-1|-
CSVRRSLSYNEQFF
TGCAGCGTTCGGCGCTCCCTCTCCTACAATGAGCAGTTCTTC
>few|TRBV20-1|TRBJ2-7|TRBD1
CSARAPDRYEQYF
TGCAGTGCTAGGGCCCCGGACAGGTACGAGCAGTACTTC
>few|TRBV3-1|TRBJ1-1|TRBD1
CASSRDRGRVNTEAFF
TGTGCCAGCAGCCGGGACAGGGGGCGAGTGAACACTGAAGCTTTCTTT
>-|TRBV6-2/TRBV6-3|TRBJ2-7|TRBD2
CASRPGTSGSAYEQYF
TGTGCCAGCAGACCTGGGACTAGCGGGAGTGCCTACGAGCAGTACTTC
>many|TRBV2|TRBJ2-5|-
CASQRARQETQYF
TGTGCCAGCCAGAGAGCCAGGCAAGAGACCCAGTACTTC
>many|TRBV27|TRBJ2-1|-
CASAGIINRNEQFF
TGTGCCAGCGCCGGGATAATTAACCGCAATGAGCAGTTCTTC
>few|TRBV20-1|TRBJ1-6|-
CSARDLRSSYNSPLHF
TGCAGTGCTAGAGATCTTCGGAGCTCCTATAATTCACCCCTCCACTTT
>-|TRBV7-2|TRBJ2-1|-
CASSQTRYEQFF
TGTGCCAGCAGCCAAACTAGGTATGAGCAGTTCTTC
>few|TRBV7-3|TRBJ2-5|-
CASSLTGYLGGYQETQYF
TGTGCCAGCAGCTTAACAGGTTATCTCGGAGGGTACCAAGAGACCCAGTACTTC
>few|TRBV10-3|TRBJ1-5|-
CAISVTANQPQHF
TGTGCCATCAGTGTGACAGCAAATCAGCCCCAGCATTTT
>few|TRBV20-1|TRBJ2-7|TRBD2
CSTTASREGTYEQYF
TGCAGTACCACCGCTTCACGGGAGGGAACCTACGAGCAGTACTTC
>few|TRBV20-1|TRBJ1-2|-
CSARGYGYTF
TGCAGTGCTCGGGGGTATGGCTACACCTTC
>few|TRBV20-1|TRBJ2-5|-
CSARAPTGEGRETQYF
TGCAGTGCTAGAGCCCCTACAGGGGAGGGAAGGGAGACCCAGTACTTC
>-|TRBV6-6|TRBJ2-1|-
CASSYRAENEQFF
TGTGCCAGCAGTTACCGGGCGGAGAATGAGCAGTTCTTC
>-|TRBV3-1|TRBJ2-1|TRBD2
CASSRRRAAGGPFSYNEQFF
TGTGCCAGCAGCCGAAGACGGGCAGCGGGAGGGCCCTTCTCCTACAATGAGCAGTTCTTC
>few|TRBV7-2|TRBJ2-1|-
CASSSNRAYEQFF
TGTGCCAGCAGCTCAAACAGGGCCTATGAGCAGTTCTTC
>-|TRBV3-1|TRBJ2-7|TRBD2
CASSQPGLAGIREQYF
TGTGCCAGCAGCCAGCCGGGACTAGCGGGAATCCGCGAGCAGTACTTC
>-|TRBV29-1|TRBJ2-5|-
CSVWFKGKETQYF
TGCAGCGTCTGGTTTAAGGGGAAAGAGACCCAGTACTTC
>many|TRBV12-3/TRBV12-4|TRBJ1-1|-
CASSFWVTEAFF
TGTGCCAGCAGTTTTTGGGTCACTGAAGCTTTCTTT
>-|TRBV7-9|TRBJ1-2|-
CASSLGASGDTF
TGTGCCAGCAGCTTAGGGGCCTCGGGAGACACCTTC
>few|TRBV7-9|TRBJ1-5|-
CASSLGQTNQPQHF
TGTGCCAGCAGCTTGGGACAAACCAATCAGCCCCAGCATTTT
>-|TRBV6-1|TRBJ2-7|TRBD1
CASSEMGQGARYEQYF
TGTGCCAGCAGTGAAATGGGACAGGGGGCAAGGTACGAGCAGTACTTC
>few|TRBV10-3|TRBJ2-7|TRBD2
CAISPGLAVPLNSYEQYF
TGTGCCATCAGCCCGGGACTAGCCGTTCCTCTTAACTCCTACGAGCAGTACTTC
>-|TRBV6-5|TRBJ2-5|-
CASTKTGGVQETQYF
TGTGCCAGCACCAAAACAGGGGGGGTCCAAGAGACCCAGTACTTC
>-|TRBV18|TRBJ1-1|-
CASSPNTQGTGTEAFF
TGTGCCAGCTCACCTAACACGCAGGGGACGGGCACTGAAGCTTTCTTT
>-|TRBV12-3/TRBV12-4|TRBJ2-3|TRBD2
CASGSGSDTQYF
TGTGCCAGCGGTAGCGGGAGCGATACGCAGTATTTT
>-|TRBV20-1|TRBJ2-1|TRBD2
CSARVSGRAYNEQFF
TGCAGTGCTAGAGTTAGCGGGAGGGCCTACAATGAGCAGTTCTTC
>few|TRBV12-3/TRBV12-4|TRBJ2-7|-
CASSFGRGGSSYEQYF
TGTGCCAGCAGTTTTGGGCGGGGAGGCAGCTCCTACGAGCAGTACTTC
>few|TRBV5-1|TRBJ1-3|-
CASAVDKSSGNTIYF
TGCGCCAGCGCGGTGGACAAGAGCTCTGGAAACACCATATATTTT
>few|TRBV2|TRBJ1-5|-
CALQKSSNQPQHF
TGTGCCCTACAAAAGTCTAGCAATCAGCCCCAGCATTTT
>many|TRBV7-9|TRBJ2-5|-
CASSGGWGLPETQYF
TGTGCCAGCAGCGGCGGTTGGGGACTCCCAGAGACCCAGTACTTC
>-|TRBV20-1|TRBJ2-5|-
CSAWLGGNQETQYF
TGCAGTGCCTGGTTGGGCGGAAACCAAGAGACCCAGTACTTC
>many|TRBV10-3|TRBJ1-5|-
CAISKDLNQPQHF
TGTGCCATCAGCAAGGACTTAAATCAGCCCCAGCATTTT
>-|TRBV7-9|TRBJ2-1|-
CASSLVLGHYNEQFF
TGTGCCAGCAGCTTAGTCCTGGGACACTACAATGAGCAGTTCTTC
>few|TRBV6-2/TRBV6-3|TRBJ2-4|TRBD2
CASSYSGGVLQYF
TGTGCCAGCAGTTACTCGGGGGGGGTTCTTCAGTACTTC
>few|TRBV5-1|TRBJ1-1|-
CASSNPRDTEASF
TGCGCCAGCAGCAATCCCAGGGACACTGAAGCTTCCTTT
>many|TRBV4-1|TRBJ2-4|-
CASTDSLLAKNIQYF
TGCGCCAGCACCGACAGTCTACTAGCCAAAAACATTCAGTACTTC
>few|TRBV7-2|TRBJ2-3|-
CASSIAATTDTQYF
TGTGCCAGCAGCATAGCGGCGACCACAGATACGCAGTATTTT
>few|TRBV15|TRBJ2-1|TRBD2
CATSRGAGGLDEQFF
TGTGCCACCAGCAGGGGAGCGGGAGGGCTGGATGAGCAGTTCTTC
>few|TRBV11-1|TRBJ2-1|-
CASSLNTGSYNEQFF
TGTGCCAGCAGTCTTAACACAGGCTCCTACAATGAGCAGTTCTTC
>-|TRBV5-1|TRBJ2-1|-
CASSPITERYNEQFF
TGCGCCAGCAGCCCGATTACAGAGAGGTACAATGAGCAGTTCTTC
>-|TRBV7-9|TRBJ1-5|-
CASSLSAGHNQPQHF
TGTGCCAGCAGCTTATCGGCAGGGCACAATCAGCCCCAGCATTTT
>few|TRBV6-5|TRBJ1-2|TRBD1
CASRMGQGVVSYTF
TGTGCCAGCAGAATGGGACAGGGTGTTGTTAGCTACACCTTC
>few|TRBV18|TRBJ2-5|-
CASSPPNHREETQYF
TGTGCCAGCTCACCACCTAATCACAGGGAAGAGACCCAGTACTTC